A single sample gave rise to the 31 T cell receptor beta chains below, sequenced in a study of shared clonotypes between healthy human individuals. Only in-frame clones appear in the TCRdb table, and some are missing; sequencing was by immunoSEQ multiplex PCR. The data show about 1.5 million clones, 95% to 99% seen once. Sequenced sample: naive CD4+ T cells sorted from blood. Subset described: CD45RA+ positively selected. The origin of the receptors is a young man in good health.

This sequence joins TRBV10-3 and TRBJ2-2; D may be TRBD1 (5 bases). The length of the CDR3 is 14 residues. From germline, CDR1 is ENHRY and CDR2 SYGVKD. V was pared by 4 bases and J by 4 bases, with 10 bases between. CDR3 nucleotides: TGTGCCATCAGTGGGCAGGGCAGCACCGGGGAGCTGTTTTTT. It translates to CAISGQGSTGELFF.

V and J are TRBV4-1 and TRBJ2-5; TRBD2 agrees at 8 bases. The CDR3 totals 15 residues. Germline V CDR1 and CDR2: MGHRA, YSYEKL. J lost 5 bases, V lost 3 bases, and 8 bases had no gene match. The CDR3 reads CASSHPGRGEETQYF. The CDR3 DNA follows: TGCGCCAGCAGCCACCCCGGGAGGGGTGAGGAGACCCAGTACTTC.

V and J are TRBV27 and TRBJ2-1, with 7 positions matching TRBD2. V was pared by 2 bases and J by 14 bases, with 9 bases of the junction left unmatched. The CDR3 loop spans 13 amino acids. Germline-derived CDR1 and CDR2 are MNHEY and SMNVEV (reference sequence). In DNA form, the CDR3 reads TGTGCCAGCAGTTTAATCCAGGCGGGGGTGGAGTTCTTC. This translates into CASSLIQAGVEFF.

The CDR3: CASSLNYRPTGADTQYF. CDR3 DNA sequence: TGTGCCAGCAGCCTGAACTACAGGCCGACTGGGGCAGATACGCAGTATTTT. The chain links TRBV7-8 to TRBJ2-3, with D tentatively TRBD1 (5 bases). The CDR3 runs to 17 residues. Germline V gene sequence: CDR1 SGHVS, CDR2 FQNEAQ. V was pared by 5 bases and J by 4 bases, with 22 bases between.

V is TRBV11-2 and J is TRBJ2-7; TRBD2 matches at 12 bases. The germline gives CDR1 SGHAT, CDR2 FQNNGV. The CDR3 has 16 amino acids. V dropped 2 bases and J dropped 4; count of bases not matched to a gene: 6. The CDR3 DNA is TGTGCCAGCAGCTTACATCTAGCGGGAGGGCTTTACGAGCAGTACTTC. Its translation is CASSLHLAGGLYEQYF.

CDR3: CAWSGGAVNSYEQYF. Here the CDR3 DNA reads TGTGCCTGGAGTGGTGGGGCAGTTAACTCCTACGAGCAGTACTTC. The rearrangement joins TRBV30 to TRBJ2-7; possibly TRBD1 for D (5 bases). The CDR3 contains 15 residues. V was pared by 1 base and J by 0 bases, with 13 bases between. CDR1 GTSNPN and CDR2 SVGIG come from the germline V gene (reference sequence).

The chain recombines TRBV5-1 with TRBJ1-1, with TRBD1 matching 7 bases. The germline V gene has CDR1 SGHRS and CDR2 YFSETQ. After removal of 0 bases from V and 3 bases from J, the junction contained 8 bases not matched to a gene. The CDR3 contains 16 residues. The CDR3 bases are TGCGCCAGCAGCTTGGGAGGCGCCAGGGGGGACACTGAAGCTTTCTTT. Its protein product is CASSLGGARGDTEAFF.

V gene TRBV5-5 combines with J gene TRBJ1-5; no firm D call. This CDR3 region has 16 residues. Trimming stripped 2 bases from V and 9 bases from J, with 21 bases between. CDR1 is SGHKS and CDR2 is YYEKEE in the germline V gene (reference sequence). In DNA form, the CDR3 reads TGTGCCAGCAGCTTAGGCGGGGAAAGGGTGGGGTGGCCCCAGCATTTT. It codes for CASSLGGERVGWPQHF.

This clone has just one count. The gene calls are TRBV11-1 and TRBJ2-5; 8 positions agree with TRBD1. Germline trimming cut 5 bases from V and 2 bases from J; bases unmatched to any gene: 7. This CDR3 is built from 15 residues. The V gene's germline CDR1 is SGHAT and CDR2 FQDESV (reference sequence). CDR3 residues: CASSRDRGRQETQYF. CDR3 bases: TGTGCCAGCAGCCGAGACAGGGGCAGGCAAGAGACCCAGTACTTC. Complete variable domain (other parts from reference TRBV11-1 and TRBJ2-5): EAEVAQSPRYKITEKSQAVAFWCDPISGHATLYWYRQILGQGPELLVQFQDESVVDDSQLPKDRFSAERLKGVDSTLKIQPAELGDSAMYLCASSRDRGRQETQYFGPGTRLLVL.

The chain links TRBV7-9 to TRBJ2-7, with a weak D call TRBD1 (6 bases). The CDR3 is 19 residues long. V lost 5 bases and J 4 bases, leaving 30 bases between the germline ends. From germline, CDR1 is SEHNR and CDR2 FQNEAQ (reference sequence). As DNA, the CDR3 is TGTGCCAGCAGCCCAATTGGGGGACACGGGCAGGGAGTGGGATACGAGCAGTACTTC. Translated, it gives CASSPIGGHGQGVGYEQYF.

The V and J genes are TRBV7-9 and TRBJ1-1; 8 bases line up with TRBD1. The germline gives CDR1 SEHNR, CDR2 FQNEAQ (reference sequence). The V gene end was trimmed by 5 bases and the J gene end by 4 bases; junction bases not matched to a gene: 3. This CDR3 is built from 13 residues. The CDR3 sequence: CASSGTGGTEAFF. In DNA form, the CDR3 reads TGTGCCAGCAGCGGTACAGGGGGCACTGAAGCTTTCTTT.

The V gene is TRBV9, the J gene TRBJ2-7; TRBD1 matches at 10 bases. J was trimmed by 4 bases and V by 0 bases; bases with no gene match: 7. The CDR3 is 16 amino acids. Germline V gives CDR1 SGDLS, CDR2 YYNGEE. DNA of the CDR3: TGTGCCAGCAGCGTAGGACAGGGGGCGGTCGGATACGAGCAGTACTTC. As protein: CASSVGQGAVGYEQYF.

The genes are TRBV29-1 and TRBJ2-1; TRBD2 agrees at 8 bases. CDR3 length: 12 residues. Germline values: CDR1 SQVTM, CDR2 ANQGSEA. V was clipped by 0 bases and J by 15 bases; unmatched bases: 7. The CDR3, as DNA: TGCAGCGTTGAAGACCCGGGAAGCGGGAGGTTCTTC. Its translation is CSVEDPGSGRFF.

The gene calls are TRBV6-1 and TRBJ2-7, with TRBD2 identical over 7 bases. Looked up from germline, CDR1 is MNHNS and CDR2 is SASEGT. The CDR3 consists of 15 residues. V lost 6 bases, J lost 0 bases, and 8 bases stayed unmatched. DNA of the CDR3: TGTGCCAGCAGCCGACTAGCCGAGAGCTCCTACGAGCAGTACTTC. Translating it yields CASSRLAESSYEQYF.

This clone has a single count. The CDR3 protein is CASSSRQGAYEQYF. The CDR3, as DNA: TGCGCCAGCAGCTCCAGACAGGGGGCTTACGAGCAGTACTTC. This chain joins TRBV5-1 and TRBJ2-7; 10 bases agree with TRBD1. Germline CDR1 and CDR2: SGHRS and YFSETQ. The J segment lost 4 bases and the V segment lost 3 bases, leaving 4 bases of the junction unmatched. The CDR3 runs to 14 residues.

V and J are TRBV25-1 and TRBJ1-1, with D perhaps matching TRBD1 (6 bases). Germline-derived CDR1 and CDR2 are MGHDK and SYGVNS. Trimming pared 5 bases from V and 2 bases from J, leaving 9 bases between. This CDR3 region has 13 residues. The CDR3 is CASSKGTNTEAFF. CDR3 in DNA: TGTGCCAGCAGTAAAGGGACAAACACTGAAGCTTTCTTT.

This clone was observed once. This chain joins TRBV19 and TRBJ2-7; 11 nucleotides match TRBD2. The length of the CDR3 is 15 residues. Trimming cost V 5 bases and J 4 bases; bases outside gene matches: 7. Germline V gives CDR1 LNHDA, CDR2 SQIVND (reference sequence). Here the CDR3 reads CASSVTSGSRYEQYF. Here the CDR3 DNA reads TGTGCCAGTAGTGTCACTAGCGGGAGCCGATACGAGCAGTACTTC.

The chain joins TRBV30 to TRBJ2-5; D ambiguous. In germline, CDR1 is GTSNPN, CDR2 SVGIG (reference sequence). The length of the CDR3 is 10 residues. V lost 0 bases and J 8 bases, leaving 4 bases between the germline ends. The CDR3 loop is CAWSVGTQYF. CDR3 DNA sequence: TGTGCCTGGAGTGTTGGAACCCAGTACTTC. Based on the CDR3 plus reference TRBV30 and TRBJ2-5, the full variable domain is SQTIHQWPATLVQPVGSPLSLECTVEGTSNPNLYWYRQAAGRGLQLLFYSVGIGQISSEVPQNLSASRPQDRQFILSSKKLLLSDSGFYLCAWSVGTQYFGPGTRLLVL.

V is TRBV2 and J is TRBJ2-3, with D perhaps matching TRBD1 (5 bases). This CDR3 region has 13 residues. The ends were cut back, 8 bases at V and 1 base at J, with 10 bases in the middle. Germline loops: CDR1 SNHLY, CDR2 FYNNEI. The CDR3 DNA reads as TGTGCCAGCGGCCAGGGTGGCACAGATACGCAGTATTTT. Amino acid sequence: CASGQGGTDTQYF.

The CDR3 sequence is CASSLALLAGAADTQYF. The CDR3 coding sequence is TGCGCCAGCAGCTTGGCATTACTAGCGGGAGCTGCAGATACGCAGTATTTT. The J gene is TRBJ2-3, the V gene TRBV5-1; the match to TRBD2 covers 11 bases. Germline loops: CDR1 SGHRS, CDR2 YFSETQ. V lost 0 bases and J lost 4; bases outside the gene matches: 7. This CDR3 has 17 residues.

The V gene is TRBV2, the J gene TRBJ2-7, with 8 bases identical to TRBD1. This CDR3 region has 15 residues. Germline-derived CDR1 and CDR2 are SNHLY and FYNNEI. V lost 6 bases, J lost 3 bases, and 10 bases stayed unmatched. The CDR3 nucleotides are TGTGCCAGCAGATCGAGGCGACAGGGGATCTACGAGCAGTACTTC. Its translation is CASRSRRQGIYEQYF.

The chain uses TRBV10-1 and TRBJ2-1; possibly TRBD2 for D (6 bases). Per the germline V gene, CDR1 is WNHNN and CDR2 is SYGVQD (reference sequence). The length of the CDR3 is 14 residues. V lost 4 bases and J 9 bases, leaving 16 bases between the germline ends. The CDR3 nucleotides are TGCGCCAGCAGTGTAGTTTCGGCGGGGTCTGAGCAGTTCTTC. As protein: CASSVVSAGSEQFF.

This sequence joins TRBV9 and TRBJ1-1; TRBD1 might be the D (5 bases). V was clipped by 2 bases and J by 0 bases, with 11 bases between them. This CDR3 spans 15 amino acids. Germline CDR1 is SGDLS and CDR2 is YYNGEE. CDR3: CASSVEGYMNTEAFF. CDR3 DNA: TGTGCCAGCAGCGTCGAGGGGTACATGAACACTGAAGCTTTCTTT.

On this clone: The sample contains more than one DNA sequence encoding this CDR3. This chain uses TRBV5-4 with TRBJ2-2; D is unclear. The CDR3 sequence is 14 residues long. Trimming left V 2 bases short and J 0 bases short, with 5 bases between. Per the germline V gene, CDR1 is SGHNT and CDR2 is YYREEE (reference sequence). CDR3 region: CASSLGSNTGELFF. CDR3 coding DNA: TGTGCCAGCAGCTTAGGATCGAACACCGGGGAGCTGTTTTTT.

Details on this clone: The same CDR3 can be traced to other DNA sequences in this sample. V is TRBV28 and J is TRBJ2-1; no clear D. Germline V gives CDR1 MDHEN, CDR2 SYDVKM. The V gene lost 1 base and the J gene lost 5 bases, with 3 bases spanning the gap. CDR3 length equals 12 residues. The CDR3 sequence is CASSLSNNEQFF. The CDR3, as DNA: TGTGCCAGCAGTTTATCTAACAATGAGCAGTTCTTC.

The table lists this clone with a count of one. J is TRBJ2-2 and V is TRBV14, with D possibly TRBD2 on 6 matching bases. CDR3 size: 21 residues. Germline V lookup: CDR1 SGHDN, CDR2 FVKESK. Trimming stripped 4 bases from V and 0 bases from J, with 27 bases between. CDR3 loop: CASSPVGPGGGNFANTGELFF. The CDR3 DNA sequence: TGTGCCAGCAGCCCCGTGGGTCCCGGTGGGGGGAACTTCGCGAACACCGGGGAGCTGTTTTTT.

About this clone: Other nucleotide sequences from this sample produce the same CDR3. The chain is built from TRBV7-7 and TRBJ1-5; D is undetermined. Germline assignment: CDR1 SSHAT and CDR2 FNYEAQ (reference sequence). V lost 1 base to trimming and J lost 5 bases, with 6 bases between them. The CDR3 has 13 residues. The CDR3: CASSLGVDQPQHF. The CDR3 bases are TGTGCCAGCAGCTTAGGGGTGGATCAGCCCCAGCATTTT.

The genes are TRBV18 and TRBJ2-1; tentative D call: TRBD2 (5 bases). Germline CDR1 reads KGHSH; CDR2 reads LQKENI. The CDR3 runs to 15 residues. Trimming took 2 bases from V and 5 from J, leaving 13 bases between them. The CDR3 loop is CASSPSLAQHNEQFF. CDR3 bases: TGTGCCAGCTCACCATCGCTAGCTCAGCACAATGAGCAGTTCTTC.

A word on this clone: The same CDR3 also results from other DNA sequences found in this sample. The chain joins TRBV7-2 to TRBJ2-7; D is undetermined. The CDR3 totals 13 residues. V lost 4 bases, J lost 1 base, and 8 bases lay in between. Germline V gene lookup returns CDR1 SGHTA and CDR2 FQGNSA. The CDR3 DNA is TGTGCCAGCAGCTCGCAAAGGTCCTACGAGCAGTACTTC. It yields the protein CASSSQRSYEQYF.

The rearrangement uses TRBV18 and TRBJ2-5; D gene unclear. CDR3 length: 13 residues. Deletions cut 3 bases from V and 3 bases from J, with 8 bases between. Looked up from germline, CDR1 is KGHSH and CDR2 is LQKENI. The CDR3 DNA follows: TGTGCCAGCTCACCGCGCGTAGAAGAGACCCAGTACTTC. This codes for CASSPRVEETQYF.

The rearrangement joins TRBV2 to TRBJ2-3, with a weak D call TRBD2 (5 bases). Germline values: CDR1 SNHLY, CDR2 FYNNEI. Trimming cost V 6 bases and J 4 bases, with 11 bases left between them. There are 13 residues in the CDR3. DNA for the CDR3: TGTGCCAGCAGCGGGGATCGACCAGATACGCAGTATTTT. This gives the protein CASSGDRPDTQYF.